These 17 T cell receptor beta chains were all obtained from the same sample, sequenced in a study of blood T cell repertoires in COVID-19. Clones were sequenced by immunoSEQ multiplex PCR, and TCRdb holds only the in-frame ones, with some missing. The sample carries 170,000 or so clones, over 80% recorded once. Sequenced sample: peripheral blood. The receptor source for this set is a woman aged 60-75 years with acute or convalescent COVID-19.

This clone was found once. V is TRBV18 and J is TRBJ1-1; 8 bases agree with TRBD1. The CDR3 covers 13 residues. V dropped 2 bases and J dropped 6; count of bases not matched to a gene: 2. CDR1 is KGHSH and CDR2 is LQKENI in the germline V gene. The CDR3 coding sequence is TGTGCCAGCTCACCAATGGACAGGGCTGAAGCTTTCTTT. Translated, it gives CASSPMDRAEAFF.

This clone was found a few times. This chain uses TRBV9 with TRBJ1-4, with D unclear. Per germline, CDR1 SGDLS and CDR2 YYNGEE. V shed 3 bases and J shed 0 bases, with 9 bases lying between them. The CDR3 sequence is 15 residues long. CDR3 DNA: TGTGCCAGCAGCGCAGACATCACAACTAATGAAAAACTGTTTTTT. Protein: CASSADITTNEKLFF.

CDR3 coding DNA: TGCGCCAGCAGTCAAACCCCGGGGACAGGGGTCTACTACGAGCAGTACTTC. This sequence encodes CASSQTPGTGVYYEQYF. The chain carries TRBV23-1 and TRBJ2-7; TRBD1 matches at 10 bases. TRBV23-1 is placed among ORFs of uncertain function. The CDR3 has 17 residues. Germline trimming cut 2 bases from V and 3 bases from J; bases unmatched to any gene: 10.

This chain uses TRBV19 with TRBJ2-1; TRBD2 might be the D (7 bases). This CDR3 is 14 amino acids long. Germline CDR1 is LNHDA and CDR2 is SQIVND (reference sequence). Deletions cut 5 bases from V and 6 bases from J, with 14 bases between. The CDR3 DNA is TGTGCCAGTAGTCAGGCGGGGGCTTTCAATGAGCAGTTCTTC. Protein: CASSQAGAFNEQFF.

For the CDR3, the DNA is TGCGCCAGCAGCTTGGGTCCGGGGGGGCCAAATACGCAGTATTTT. Translating it yields CASSLGPGGPNTQYF. This chain joins TRBV5-1 and TRBJ2-3, with 8 nucleotides matching TRBD2. Germline V gene lookup returns CDR1 SGHRS and CDR2 YFSETQ. Losses at the gene ends were 0 bases for V and 7 bases for J; bases not matched to a gene: 7. The CDR3 is 15 residues long.

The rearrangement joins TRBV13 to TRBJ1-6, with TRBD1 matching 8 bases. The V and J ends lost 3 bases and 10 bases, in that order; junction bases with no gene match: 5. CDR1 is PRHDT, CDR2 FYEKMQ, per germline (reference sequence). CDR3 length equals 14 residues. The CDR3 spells CASSFSGGNSPLHF. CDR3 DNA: TGTGCCAGCAGCTTTTCAGGGGGCAACTCACCCCTCCACTTT.

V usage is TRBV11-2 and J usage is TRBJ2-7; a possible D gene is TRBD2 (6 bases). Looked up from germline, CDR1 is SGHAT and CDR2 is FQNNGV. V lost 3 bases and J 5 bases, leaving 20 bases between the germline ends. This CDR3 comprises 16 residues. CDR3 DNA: TGTGCCAGCAGCTTCGACTCGGGACTCCAGGAGAACGAGCAGTACTTC. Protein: CASSFDSGLQENEQYF.

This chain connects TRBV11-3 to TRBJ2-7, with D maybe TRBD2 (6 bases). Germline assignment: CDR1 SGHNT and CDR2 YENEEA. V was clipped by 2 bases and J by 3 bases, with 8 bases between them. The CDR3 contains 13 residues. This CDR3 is CASSLSGLYEQYF. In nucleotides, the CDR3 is TGTGCCAGCAGCTTATCGGGACTCTACGAGCAGTACTTC.

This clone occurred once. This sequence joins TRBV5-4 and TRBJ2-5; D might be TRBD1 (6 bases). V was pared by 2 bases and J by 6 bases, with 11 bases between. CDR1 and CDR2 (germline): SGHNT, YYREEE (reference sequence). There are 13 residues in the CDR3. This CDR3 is CASSFQGIQTQYF. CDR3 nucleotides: TGTGCCAGCAGCTTTCAGGGGATCCAGACCCAGTACTTC.

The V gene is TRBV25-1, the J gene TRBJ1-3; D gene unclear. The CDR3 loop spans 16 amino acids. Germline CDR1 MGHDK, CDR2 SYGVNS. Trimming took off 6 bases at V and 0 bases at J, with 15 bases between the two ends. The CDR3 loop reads CASRGPHVRSGNTIYF. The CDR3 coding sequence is TGTGCCAGCAGGGGCCCCCACGTTCGCTCTGGAAACACCATATATTTT.

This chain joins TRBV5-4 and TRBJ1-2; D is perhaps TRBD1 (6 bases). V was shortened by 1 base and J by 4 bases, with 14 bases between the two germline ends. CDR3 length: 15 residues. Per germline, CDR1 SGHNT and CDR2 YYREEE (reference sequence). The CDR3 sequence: CASSLKQGGGYGYTF. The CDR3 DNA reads TGTGCCAGCAGCTTGAAACAGGGAGGGGGCTATGGCTACACCTTC.

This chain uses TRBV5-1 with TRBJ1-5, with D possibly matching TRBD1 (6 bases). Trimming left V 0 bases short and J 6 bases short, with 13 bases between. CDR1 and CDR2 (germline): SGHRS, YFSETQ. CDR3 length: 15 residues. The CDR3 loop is CASSLAGLGAQPQHF. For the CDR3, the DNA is TGCGCCAGCAGCTTGGCAGGGTTGGGGGCTCAGCCCCAGCATTTT.

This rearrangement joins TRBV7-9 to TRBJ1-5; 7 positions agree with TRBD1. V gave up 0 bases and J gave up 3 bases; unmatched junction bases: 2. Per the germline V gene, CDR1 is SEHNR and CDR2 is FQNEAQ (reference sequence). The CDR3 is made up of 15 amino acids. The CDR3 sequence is CASSLAGTDNQPQHF. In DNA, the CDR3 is TGTGCCAGCAGCTTAGCCGGGACAGACAATCAGCCCCAGCATTTT.

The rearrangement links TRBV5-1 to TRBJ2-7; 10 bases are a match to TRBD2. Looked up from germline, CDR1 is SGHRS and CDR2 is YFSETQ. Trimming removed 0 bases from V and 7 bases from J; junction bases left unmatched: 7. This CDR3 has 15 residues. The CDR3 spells CASSLVGLAVQEQYF. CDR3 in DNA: TGCGCCAGCAGCTTGGTTGGACTAGCGGTCCAGGAGCAGTACTTC.

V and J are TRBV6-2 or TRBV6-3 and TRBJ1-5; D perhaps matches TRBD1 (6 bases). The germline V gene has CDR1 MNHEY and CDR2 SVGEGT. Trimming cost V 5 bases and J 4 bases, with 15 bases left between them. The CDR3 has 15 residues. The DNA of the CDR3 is TGTGCCAGCAGTGGAGTGGGGACACAAAATCAGCCCCAGCATTTT. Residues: CASSGVGTQNQPQHF.

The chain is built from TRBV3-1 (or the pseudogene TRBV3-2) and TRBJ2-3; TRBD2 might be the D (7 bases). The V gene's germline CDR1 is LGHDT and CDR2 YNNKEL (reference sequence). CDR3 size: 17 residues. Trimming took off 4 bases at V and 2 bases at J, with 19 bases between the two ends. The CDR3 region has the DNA TGTGCCAGCAGCCCGACGGGGGGCGGGGGTTCCACAGATACGCAGTATTTT. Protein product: CASSPTGGGGSTDTQYF.

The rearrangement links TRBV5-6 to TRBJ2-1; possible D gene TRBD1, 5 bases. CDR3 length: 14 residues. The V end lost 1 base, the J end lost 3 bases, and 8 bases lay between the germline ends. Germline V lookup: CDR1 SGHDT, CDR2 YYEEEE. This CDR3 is CASSLRGFYNEQFF. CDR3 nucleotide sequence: TGTGCCAGCAGCTTGAGGGGCTTCTACAATGAGCAGTTCTTC.